This is a list of T cell receptor beta chains from one sample in a study of healthy donors' naive CD4 and CD8 T cells. TCRdb re-called the reads with MiXCR, one entry per CDR3 protein. The sample holds approximately 200,000 distinct CDR3 sequences, about four fifths seen once. Sequencing was carried out using naive CD4+ and CD8+ T cells sorted from blood, pooled from several donors. The receptors come from a pool of human donors in good health; the sample pools cells from several healthy donors. The CDR3 runs from the conserved cysteine through the conserved F or W. The D gene is left open where the match is weak. The size field is filled for only some rows; it gives once, few, many or a size class.

>TRBD2|TRBJ2-5|TRBV29-1|few
CSDRDYSKETQYF
TGCAGCGACCGGGACTACTCAAAAGAGACCCAGTACTTC
>NA|TRBJ1-1|TRBV20-1|once
CSARKGGSEAFF
TGCAGTGCGAGAAAGGGGGGCTCTGAAGCTTTCTTT
>NA|TRBJ1-1|TRBV29-1|few
CSVSVAFF
TGCAGCGTTTCAGTCGCTTTCTTT
>NA|TRBJ1-1|TRBV6-6|NA
CASSYGGPSEAFF
TGTGCCAGCAGTTACGGGGGACCCAGTGAAGCTTTCTTT
>TRBD2|TRBJ2-1|TRBV27|NA
CASSFYSGTGMEQFF
TGTGCCAGCAGTTTCTATAGCGGGACGGGTATGGAGCAGTTCTTC
>NA|TRBJ1-5|TRBV27|once
CASSSIMGNQPQHF
TGTGCCAGCAGTTCTATAATGGGCAATCAGCCCCAGCATTTT
>TRBD1|TRBJ2-2|TRBV29-1|NA
CSAGGGQGNTGELFF
TGCAGCGCCGGCGGGGGACAGGGGAACACCGGGGAGCTGTTTTTT
>NA|TRBJ1-1|TRBV29-1|NA
CSVGGIGTEAFF
TGCAGCGTTGGGGGTATCGGCACTGAAGCTTTCTTT
>TRBD2|TRBJ2-7|TRBV6-5|NA
CASSLGLAGGPLNYEQYF
TGTGCCAGCAGTCTTGGGCTAGCGGGAGGGCCATTGAACTACGAGCAGTACTTC
>TRBD1|TRBJ2-7|TRBV29-1|NA
CSVEVGTEAYEQYF
TGCAGCGTTGAAGTTGGGACAGAGGCCTACGAGCAGTACTTC
>NA|TRBJ2-7|TRBV6-5|NA
CASRPQGSTYEQYF
TGTGCCAGCAGGCCACAGGGATCGACGTACGAGCAGTACTTC
>NA|TRBJ2-1|TRBV29-1|NA
CSADRQGGLF
TGCAGCGCTGATCGACAGGGAGGGCTCTTC
>NA|TRBJ1-5|TRBV5-6|once
CASSTGINQPQHF
TGTGCCAGCAGCACGGGGATCAATCAGCCCCAGCATTTT
>NA|TRBJ1-1|TRBV5-6|once
CASSSLRREAEDGDTEAFF
TGTGCCAGCAGCTCCTTGAGAAGGGAAGCCGAGGACGGAGACACTGAAGCTTTCTTT
>TRBD1|TRBJ1-6|TRBV19|NA
CASSTPGQGSSYNSPLHF
TGTGCCAGTAGTACACCGGGACAGGGAAGCTCCTATAATTCACCCCTCCACTTT
>NA|TRBJ2-7|TRBV20-1|NA
CSAIGQRSYEQYF
TGCAGTGCTATCGGACAGCGATCCTACGAGCAGTACTTC
>TRBD1|TRBJ1-2|TRBV20-1|NA
CSADGQGYGYTF
TGCAGTGCGGACGGACAGGGCTATGGCTACACCTTC
>NA|TRBJ2-1|TRBV27|NA
CASSSRSNEQFF
TGTGCCAGCAGTTCCAGATCCAATGAGCAGTTCTTC
>TRBD1|TRBJ2-6|TRBV5-1|NA
CASSGAGGSGANVLTF
TGCGCCAGCAGTGGGGCAGGGGGATCTGGGGCCAACGTCCTGACTTTC
>TRBD1|TRBJ1-2|TRBV29-1|NA
CSVEDRGGYGYTF
TGCAGCGTTGAGGACAGGGGAGGATATGGCTACACCTTC
>NA|TRBJ2-7|TRBV11-2|NA
CASSLSVGQSDEQYF
TGTGCCAGCAGCTTGAGTGTGGGGCAATCGGACGAGCAGTACTTC
>NA|TRBJ2-3|TRBV4-3|NA
CASRYSGTSTDTQYF
TGCGCCAGCAGGTACAGCGGAACTAGCACAGATACGCAGTATTTT
>NA|TRBJ1-1|TRBV5-5|NA
CASSLGSKGMNTEAFF
TGTGCCAGCAGCTTAGGGTCGAAGGGAATGAACACTGAAGCTTTCTTT